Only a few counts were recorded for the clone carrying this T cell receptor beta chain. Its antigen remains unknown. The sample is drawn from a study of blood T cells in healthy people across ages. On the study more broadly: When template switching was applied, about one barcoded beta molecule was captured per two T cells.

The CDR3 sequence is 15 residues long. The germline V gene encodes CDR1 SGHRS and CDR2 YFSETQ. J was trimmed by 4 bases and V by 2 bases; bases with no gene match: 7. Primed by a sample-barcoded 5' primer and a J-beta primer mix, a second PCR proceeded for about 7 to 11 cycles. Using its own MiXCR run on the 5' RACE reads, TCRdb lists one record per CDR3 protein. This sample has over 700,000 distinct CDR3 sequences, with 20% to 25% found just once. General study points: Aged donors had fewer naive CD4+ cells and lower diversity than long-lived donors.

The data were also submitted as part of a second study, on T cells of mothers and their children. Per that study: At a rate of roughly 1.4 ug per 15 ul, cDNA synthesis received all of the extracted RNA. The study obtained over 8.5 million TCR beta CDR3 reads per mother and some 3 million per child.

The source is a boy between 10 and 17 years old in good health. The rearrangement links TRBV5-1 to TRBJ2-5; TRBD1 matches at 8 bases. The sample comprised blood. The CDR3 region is CASSLQGDSRETQYF. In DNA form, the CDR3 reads TGCGCCAGCAGCTTACAGGGGGATTCGCGAGAGACCCAGTACTTC.